The 17 T cell receptor beta chains below were found in one sample sequenced in a study of blood T cell repertoires in COVID-19. Data came from immunoSEQ multiplex PCR; TCRdb stores just in-frame clones and leaves some out. The sample includes approximately 140,000 clones, 85% to 90% of them seen just once. Sequencing was done on a sample of peripheral blood. The receptors derive from a man in his 70s with active COVID-19.

A single count supports this clone. The V gene is TRBV30, the J gene TRBJ1-1, with no clear D. Per germline, CDR1 GTSNPN and CDR2 SVGIG (reference sequence). This CDR3 spans 15 amino acids. V shed 0 bases and J shed 1 base, with 12 bases lying between them. CDR3 sequence (DNA): TGTGCCTGGAGTGTACCGGTATACGAGAACACTGAAGCTTTCTTT. Translating it yields CAWSVPVYENTEAFF.

This clone was observed a single time. The rearrangement uses TRBV19 and TRBJ2-5; 11 nucleotides match TRBD1. V dropped 6 bases and J dropped 4; count of bases not matched to a gene: 4. The germline V gene has CDR1 LNHDA and CDR2 SQIVND (reference sequence). CDR3 length equals 14 residues. The CDR3 here is CASRADRGRETQYF. The CDR3 coding sequence is TGTGCCAGTAGAGCGGACAGGGGGCGAGAGACCCAGTACTTC.

The V call is TRBV9, the J call TRBJ1-4; TRBD1 matches at 8 bases. From germline, CDR1 is SGDLS and CDR2 YYNGEE. Trimming cost V 4 bases and J 3 bases; bases outside gene matches: 5. The CDR3 extends over 15 amino acids. CDR3 DNA: TGTGCCAGCAGCCGAGTACAGGGGGCTAATGAAAAACTGTTTTTT. Residues: CASSRVQGANEKLFF.

This clone was detected once. The V gene is TRBV29-1, the J gene TRBJ2-1, with D unclear. Germline V CDR1 and CDR2: SQVTM, ANQGSEA. The ends were cut back, 3 bases at V and 8 bases at J, with 14 bases in the middle. The CDR3 extends over 13 amino acids. In nucleotides, the CDR3 is TGCAGCGTTGACAGGCGCCCCATGGATGAGCAGTTCTTC. Translating it yields CSVDRRPMDEQFF.

The V and J genes are TRBV5-1 and TRBJ2-5; maybe TRBD2 (5 bases). The CDR3 is 15 residues long. CDR1 is SGHRS, CDR2 YFSETQ, per germline. V was shortened by 2 bases and J by 5 bases, with 16 bases between the two germline ends. CDR3 in amino acids: CASSFQGPGEETQYF. CDR3 bases: TGCGCCAGCAGCTTTCAAGGGCCCGGGGAGGAGACCCAGTACTTC.

This chain connects TRBV7-2 to TRBJ1-2; D unclear. The CDR3 covers 13 residues. In germline, CDR1 is SGHTA, CDR2 FQGNSA. V lost 2 bases, J lost 8 bases, and 12 bases lay in between. The CDR3 loop reads CASSLRGVEGYTF. The CDR3 coding sequence is TGTGCCAGCAGCTTACGGGGAGTAGAGGGCTACACCTTC.

This chain connects TRBV9 to TRBJ2-7, with 8 bases aligning to TRBD2. Germline-derived CDR1 and CDR2 are SGDLS and YYNGEE. This CDR3 has 16 amino acids. V shed 4 bases, J shed 2 bases, and the junction held 11 bases outside the gene matches. The CDR3 reads CASSPGGAGDAYEQYF. CDR3 nucleotides: TGTGCCAGCAGCCCCGGGGGGGCGGGGGATGCCTACGAGCAGTACTTC.

J is TRBJ1-2 and V is TRBV6-4, with a tentative D call TRBD1 (6 bases). Germline values: CDR1 MRHNA, CDR2 SNTAGT. CDR3 size: 13 residues. V shed 3 bases and J shed 5 bases, with 10 bases lying between them. CDR3 nucleotides: TGTGCCAGCAGTGAAGACGGGACATATGGCTACACCTTC. Protein sequence: CASSEDGTYGYTF.

By frequency in the sample, this clone is medium-sized. This chain uses TRBV29-1 with TRBJ1-5, with D possibly TRBD1 on 5 matching bases. Germline V lookup: CDR1 SQVTM, CDR2 ANQGSEA. The V and J ends lost 4 bases and 0 bases respectively, with 7 bases between them. The CDR3 consists of 13 residues. The CDR3 nucleotides are TGCAGCGTTGGACAGTATAGCAATCAGCCCCAGCATTTT. Translating it yields CSVGQYSNQPQHF.

The gene calls are TRBV27 and TRBJ2-2; tentative D call: TRBD1 (5 bases). The CDR3 extends over 16 amino acids. Germline V gene data show CDR1 as MNHEY and CDR2 as SMNVEV (reference sequence). The ends were cut back, 5 bases at V and 0 bases at J, with 13 bases in the middle. CDR3 coding DNA: TGTGCCAGCAGTCCCGACAGTTTGCCGAACACCGGGGAGCTGTTTTTT. Amino acids: CASSPDSLPNTGELFF.

The chain links TRBV28 to TRBJ1-2; D not certain. The ends were cut back, 3 bases at V and 7 bases at J, with 12 bases in the middle. The V gene's germline CDR1 is MDHEN and CDR2 SYDVKM. This CDR3 has 13 residues. CDR3 in amino acids: CASSFEGAIGYTF. In DNA, the CDR3 is TGTGCCAGCAGTTTTGAGGGCGCGATTGGCTACACCTTC.

The chain joins TRBV5-4 to TRBJ2-7, with D unresolved. This CDR3 is built from 13 residues. Germline CDR1 is SGHNT and CDR2 is YYREEE (reference sequence). V lost 0 bases and J lost 4, with 8 bases in between. The CDR3 DNA is TGTGCCAGCAGCTTGGCGGGTAGATACGAGCAGTACTTC. Amino acid sequence: CASSLAGRYEQYF. The complete variable domain, with remaining parts taken from reference TRBV5-4 and TRBJ2-7, reads ETGVTQSPTHLIKTRGQQVTLRCSSQSGHNTVSWYQQALGQGPQFIFQYYREEENGRGNFPPRFSGLQFPNYSSELNVNALELDDSALYLCASSLAGRYEQYFGPGTRLTVT.

This chain joins TRBV11-2 and TRBJ2-7; no clear D gene. CDR1 SGHAT and CDR2 FQNNGV come from the germline V gene. CDR3 length equals 14 residues. V lost 4 bases, J lost 6 bases, and 16 bases lay in between. The CDR3, as DNA: TGTGCCAGCAGCTCCTTAGCCTCCGGTCCCGAGCAGTACTTC. Protein: CASSSLASGPEQYF.

The genes are TRBV6-5 and TRBJ2-4; tentatively, D is TRBD2 (5 bases). Trimming removed 8 bases at V and 0 bases at J, with 11 bases between. CDR3 length equals 14 residues. Germline lookup yields CDR1 MNHEY and CDR2 SVGAGI. The CDR3 DNA sequence: TGTGCCAGCGGACTTAGCCTAGCCAAAAACATTCAGTACTTC. Amino acids: CASGLSLAKNIQYF.

Comments on this clone: This sequence may be a read error, since a much larger clone differs from it by one base. The gene calls are TRBV5-4 and TRBJ1-6; D gene ambiguous. The V gene lost 4 bases and the J gene lost 0 bases, with 5 bases spanning the gap. The CDR3 has 14 residues. Germline V gene lookup returns CDR1 SGHNT and CDR2 YYREEE (reference sequence). The DNA of the CDR3 is TGTGCCAGCAGCCTTAGCTCCTATAATTCACCCCTCCACTTT. It encodes CASSLSSYNSPLHF.

The chain uses TRBV20-1 and TRBJ2-7, with TRBD2 matching 9 bases. V was pared by 3 bases and J by 1 base, with 10 bases of the junction left unmatched. This CDR3 comprises 16 residues. Germline lookup yields CDR1 DFQATT and CDR2 SNEGSKA (reference sequence). DNA for the CDR3: TGCAGTGCTAGTGGGGCTAGCGGGACGCTGTCCTACGAGCAGTACTTC. Translation: CSASGASGTLSYEQYF.

The CDR3 bases are TGTGCCAGCAGCTTAGCGCTGGGAGCTAACTATGGCTACACCTTC. Its protein is CASSLALGANYGYTF. The chain uses TRBV7-8 and TRBJ1-2; D gene unclear. This CDR3 is 15 amino acids long. Trimming took off 0 bases at V and 0 bases at J, with 8 bases between the two ends. In germline, CDR1 is SGHVS, CDR2 FQNEAQ. The full variable domain, with the rest looked up from reference TRBV7-8 and TRBJ1-2, is GAGVSQSPRYKVAKRGQDVALRCDPISGHVSLFWYQQALGQGPEFLTYFQNEAQLDKSGLPSDRFFAERPEGSVSTLKIQRTQQEDSAVYLCASSLALGANYGYTFGSGTRLTVV.